This entry concerns a single TCR beta chain. The antigen is undetermined. Using its own MiXCR run on the 5' RACE reads, TCRdb lists one record per CDR3 protein. The repertoire has about 210,000 distinct CDR3 sequences, 27% of them found once; the top ten carry 9.5% to 12%. The V end was cut by 6 bases, the J end by 0 bases, with 9 bases between. Per the germline V gene, CDR1 is ENHRY and CDR2 is SYGVKD. This CDR3 has 13 residues. The source of the sample is a study of T-cell memory formation after mild COVID-19. Overall study results and limits: Later expanders leaned CD4+, whereas clones that contracted between day 15 and 85 were balanced CD4/CD8.

The sequencing input was PBMCs or a T cell subset sorted from them (not recorded which). This receptor was taken from an adult woman who had mild COVID-19 (a few samples of this study predate the infection). Cell type and time point are not known. This sequence joins TRBV10-3 and TRBJ2-7, with D tentatively TRBD2 (5 bases). In nucleotides, the CDR3 is TGTGCCATCAGAGGCGAGGGCTCCTACGAGCAGTACTTC. Encoded protein: CAIRGEGSYEQYF.